This T cell receptor (beta chain) stems from a study of blood T cell repertoires in COVID-19. About the study: Both acute and convalescent COVID-19 samples were obtained from the United States, Italy and Spain. T cells, B-cell-depleted T cells, or PBMCs supplied cDNA or gDNA.

CDR3 length: 17 amino acids. Between the trimmed V and J ends, which lost 3 bases and 4 bases, there was a span of 21 bases. Germline CDR1 is SNHLY and CDR2 is FYNNEI. Per the original data handling: Estimation of nucleated cell counts relied on the amplification of reference gene primers. Data came from immunoSEQ multiplex PCR; TCRdb stores just in-frame clones and leaves some out. V and J calls and clone size come straight from that table; D and trimming were deduced from the DNA. The data hold roughly 99,000 clones, with about 93% observed a single time. The origin of this receptor is a woman aged 30 to 39 with acute or convalescent COVID-19. The specimen sequenced was peripheral blood. The chain has TRBV2 and TRBJ1-2; D perhaps matches TRBD1 (5 bases). CDR3 loop: CASSDLSRELRGYGYTF. In nucleotides, the CDR3 is TGTGCCAGCAGTGACCTCAGTCGGGAGCTGAGGGGCTATGGCTACACCTTC. Full variable domain (rest looked up from reference TRBV2 and TRBJ1-2): EPEVTQTPSHQVTQMGQEVILRCVPISNHLYFYWYRQILGQKVEFLVSFYNNEISEKSEIFDDQFSVERPDGSNFTLKIRSTKLEDSAMYFCASSDLSRELRGYGYTFGSGTRLTVV.